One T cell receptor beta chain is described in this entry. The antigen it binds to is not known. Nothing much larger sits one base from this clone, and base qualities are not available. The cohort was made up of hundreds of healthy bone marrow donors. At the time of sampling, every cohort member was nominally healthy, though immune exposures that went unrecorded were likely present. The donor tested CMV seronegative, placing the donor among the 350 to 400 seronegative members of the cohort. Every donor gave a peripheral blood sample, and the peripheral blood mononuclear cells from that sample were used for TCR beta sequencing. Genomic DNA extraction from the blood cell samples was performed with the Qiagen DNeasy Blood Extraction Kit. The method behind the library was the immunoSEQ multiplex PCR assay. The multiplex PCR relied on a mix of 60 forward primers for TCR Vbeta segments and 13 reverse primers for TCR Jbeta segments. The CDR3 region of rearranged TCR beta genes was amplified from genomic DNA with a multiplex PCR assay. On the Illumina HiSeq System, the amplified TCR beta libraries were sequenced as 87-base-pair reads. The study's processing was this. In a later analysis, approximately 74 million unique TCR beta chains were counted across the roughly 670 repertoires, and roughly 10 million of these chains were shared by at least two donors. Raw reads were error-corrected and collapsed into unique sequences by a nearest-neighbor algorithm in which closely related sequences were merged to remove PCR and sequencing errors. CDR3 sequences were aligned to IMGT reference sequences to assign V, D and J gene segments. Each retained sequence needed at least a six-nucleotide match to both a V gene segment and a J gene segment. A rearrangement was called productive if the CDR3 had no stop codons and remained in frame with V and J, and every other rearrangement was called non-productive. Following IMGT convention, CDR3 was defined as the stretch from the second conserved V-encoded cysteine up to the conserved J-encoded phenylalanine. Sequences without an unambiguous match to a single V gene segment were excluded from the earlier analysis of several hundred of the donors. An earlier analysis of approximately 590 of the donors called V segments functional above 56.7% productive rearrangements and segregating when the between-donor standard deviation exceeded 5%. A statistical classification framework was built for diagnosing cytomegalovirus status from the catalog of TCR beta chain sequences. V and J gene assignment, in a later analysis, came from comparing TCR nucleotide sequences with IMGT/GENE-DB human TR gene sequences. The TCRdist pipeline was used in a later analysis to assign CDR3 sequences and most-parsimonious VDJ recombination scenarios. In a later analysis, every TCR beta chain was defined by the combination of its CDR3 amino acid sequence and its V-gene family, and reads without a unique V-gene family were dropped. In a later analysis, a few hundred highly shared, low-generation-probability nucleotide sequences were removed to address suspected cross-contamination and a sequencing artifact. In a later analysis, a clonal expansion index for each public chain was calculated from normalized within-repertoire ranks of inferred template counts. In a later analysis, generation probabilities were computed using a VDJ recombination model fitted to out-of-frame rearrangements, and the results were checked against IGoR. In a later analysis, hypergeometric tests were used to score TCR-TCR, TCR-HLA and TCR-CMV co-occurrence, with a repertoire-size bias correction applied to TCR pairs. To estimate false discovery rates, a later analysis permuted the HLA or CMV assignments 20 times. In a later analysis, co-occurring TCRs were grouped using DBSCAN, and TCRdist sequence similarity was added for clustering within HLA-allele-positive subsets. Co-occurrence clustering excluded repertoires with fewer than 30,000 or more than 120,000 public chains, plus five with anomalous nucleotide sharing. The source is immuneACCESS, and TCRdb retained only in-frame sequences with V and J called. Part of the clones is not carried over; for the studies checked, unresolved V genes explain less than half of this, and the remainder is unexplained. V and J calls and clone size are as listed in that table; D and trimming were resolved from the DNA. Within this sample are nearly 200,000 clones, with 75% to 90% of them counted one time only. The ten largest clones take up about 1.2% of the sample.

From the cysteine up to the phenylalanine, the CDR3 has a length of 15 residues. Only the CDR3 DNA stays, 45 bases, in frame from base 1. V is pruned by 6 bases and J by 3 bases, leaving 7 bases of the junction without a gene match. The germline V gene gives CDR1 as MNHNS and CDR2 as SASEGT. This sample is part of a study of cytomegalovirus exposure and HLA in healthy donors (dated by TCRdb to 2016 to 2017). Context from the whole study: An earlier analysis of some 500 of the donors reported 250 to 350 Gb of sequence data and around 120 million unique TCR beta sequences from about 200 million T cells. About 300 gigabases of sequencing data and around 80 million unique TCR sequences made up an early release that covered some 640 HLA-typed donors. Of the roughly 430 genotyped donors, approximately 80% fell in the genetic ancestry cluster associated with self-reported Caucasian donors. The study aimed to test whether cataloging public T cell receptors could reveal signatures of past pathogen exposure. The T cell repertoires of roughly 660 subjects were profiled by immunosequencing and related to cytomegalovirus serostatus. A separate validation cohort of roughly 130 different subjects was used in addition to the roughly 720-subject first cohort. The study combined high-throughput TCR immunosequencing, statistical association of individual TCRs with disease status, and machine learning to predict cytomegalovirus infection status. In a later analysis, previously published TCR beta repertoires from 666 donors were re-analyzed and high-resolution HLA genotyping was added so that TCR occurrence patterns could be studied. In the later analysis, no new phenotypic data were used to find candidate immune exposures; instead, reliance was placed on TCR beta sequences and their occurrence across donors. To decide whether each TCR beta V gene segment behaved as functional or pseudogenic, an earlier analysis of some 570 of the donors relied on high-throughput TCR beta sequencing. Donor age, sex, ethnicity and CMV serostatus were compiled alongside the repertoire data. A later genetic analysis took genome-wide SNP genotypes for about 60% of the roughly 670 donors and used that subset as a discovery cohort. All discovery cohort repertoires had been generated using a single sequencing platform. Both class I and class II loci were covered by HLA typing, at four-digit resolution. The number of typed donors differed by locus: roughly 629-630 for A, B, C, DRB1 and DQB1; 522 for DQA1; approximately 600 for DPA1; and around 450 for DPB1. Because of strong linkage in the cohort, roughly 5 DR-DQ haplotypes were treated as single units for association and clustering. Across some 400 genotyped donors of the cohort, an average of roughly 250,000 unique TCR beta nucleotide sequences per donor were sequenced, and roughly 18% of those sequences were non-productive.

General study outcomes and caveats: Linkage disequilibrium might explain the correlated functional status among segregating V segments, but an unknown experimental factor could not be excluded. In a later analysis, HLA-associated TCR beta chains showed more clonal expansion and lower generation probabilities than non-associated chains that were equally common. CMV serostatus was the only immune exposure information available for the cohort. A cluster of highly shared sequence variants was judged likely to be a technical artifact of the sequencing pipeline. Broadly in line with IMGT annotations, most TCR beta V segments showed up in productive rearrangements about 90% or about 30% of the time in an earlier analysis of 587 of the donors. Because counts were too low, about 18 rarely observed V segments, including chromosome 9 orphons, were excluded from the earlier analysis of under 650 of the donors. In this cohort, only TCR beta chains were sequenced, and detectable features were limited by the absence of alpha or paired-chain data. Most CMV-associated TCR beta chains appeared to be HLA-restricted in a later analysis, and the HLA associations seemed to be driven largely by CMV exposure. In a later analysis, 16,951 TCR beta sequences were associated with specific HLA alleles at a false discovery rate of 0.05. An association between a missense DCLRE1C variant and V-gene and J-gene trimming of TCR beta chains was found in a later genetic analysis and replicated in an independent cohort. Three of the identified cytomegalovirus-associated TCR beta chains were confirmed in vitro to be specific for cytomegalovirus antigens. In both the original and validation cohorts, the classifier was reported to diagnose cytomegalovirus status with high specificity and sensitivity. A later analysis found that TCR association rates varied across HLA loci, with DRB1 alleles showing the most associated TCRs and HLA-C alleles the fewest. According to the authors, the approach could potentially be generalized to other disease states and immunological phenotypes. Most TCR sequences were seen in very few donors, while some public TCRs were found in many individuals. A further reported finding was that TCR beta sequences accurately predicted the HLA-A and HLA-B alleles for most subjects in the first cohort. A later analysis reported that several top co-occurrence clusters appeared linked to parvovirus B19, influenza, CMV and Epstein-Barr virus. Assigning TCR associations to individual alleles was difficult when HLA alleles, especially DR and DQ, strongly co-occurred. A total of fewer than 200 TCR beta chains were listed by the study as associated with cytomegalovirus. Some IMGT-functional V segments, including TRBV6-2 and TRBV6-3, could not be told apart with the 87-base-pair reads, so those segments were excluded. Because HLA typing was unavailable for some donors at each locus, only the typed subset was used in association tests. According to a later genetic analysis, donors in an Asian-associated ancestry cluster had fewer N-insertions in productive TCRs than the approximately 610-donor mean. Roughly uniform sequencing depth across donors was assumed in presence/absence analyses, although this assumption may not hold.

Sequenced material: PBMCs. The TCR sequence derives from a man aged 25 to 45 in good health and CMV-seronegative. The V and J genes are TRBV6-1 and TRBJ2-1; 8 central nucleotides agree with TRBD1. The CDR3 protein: CASRGWGQDYNEQFF. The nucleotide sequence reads TGTGCCAGCAGGGGTTGGGGACAGGACTACAATGAGCAGTTCTTC.